Included here is one T cell receptor (beta chain) sequence, with context. No antigen is known for it. This sample stems from a study of cytomegalovirus exposure and HLA in healthy donors. About the research overall: As an earlier analysis found, some 180 million T cells yielded some 120 million unique TCR beta sequences. Among fewer than 500 genotyped donors, around 80% fell in the Caucasian-associated ancestry cluster. Regarding the study as a whole: Some V segments, including TRBV6-2 and TRBV6-3, were excluded as indistinguishable. The later analysis indicated that the majority of CMV-associated TCR beta chains appeared HLA-restricted.

Germline V gene data show CDR1 as SEHNR and CDR2 as FQNEAQ (reference sequence). Losses at the gene ends were 9 bases for V and 2 bases for J; bases not matched to a gene: 5. CDR3 length: 13 residues. PCR employed 60 Vbeta and 13 Jbeta primers. Generated by immunoSEQ multiplex PCR, the TCRdb table keeps only in-frame clones and is missing some. The repertoire holds about 180,000 clones, 70% to 80% seen once, with approximately 2.5% in the top ten. The rearrangement links TRBV7-9 to TRBJ2-7; 9 positions match TRBD1. The receptor comes from a man aged 55 to 70 in good health and CMV-seronegative. Sequences were obtained from PBMCs. CDR3 protein: CASGNRGPYEQYF. CDR3 nucleotide sequence: TGTGCCAGTGGAAACAGGGGGCCCTACGAGCAGTACTTC.